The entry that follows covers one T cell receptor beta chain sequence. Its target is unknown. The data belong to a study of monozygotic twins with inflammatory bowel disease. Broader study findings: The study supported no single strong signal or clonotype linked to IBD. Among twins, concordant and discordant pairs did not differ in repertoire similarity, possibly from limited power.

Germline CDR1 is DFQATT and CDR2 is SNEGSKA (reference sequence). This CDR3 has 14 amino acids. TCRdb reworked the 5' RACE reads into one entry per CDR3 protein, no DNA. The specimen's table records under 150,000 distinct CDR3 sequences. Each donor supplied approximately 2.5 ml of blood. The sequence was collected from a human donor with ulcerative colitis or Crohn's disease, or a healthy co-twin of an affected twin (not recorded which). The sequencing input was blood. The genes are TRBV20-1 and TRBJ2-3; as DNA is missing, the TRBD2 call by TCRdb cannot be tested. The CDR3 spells CSGPGGALADTQYF.